There are a few counts of the clone carrying this T cell receptor (beta chain). The antigen remains undetermined. Unrecorded immune exposure was likely among donors, who were nominally healthy when sampled. The source of the sample is a study of cytomegalovirus exposure and HLA in healthy donors. Trimming left V 1 base short and J 3 bases short, with 9 bases between. Germline V CDR1 and CDR2: MNHNS, SASEGT. This CDR3 has 15 amino acids. PCR amplification relied on 60 Vbeta primers (plus 13 Jbeta primers). Sequenced by immunoSEQ multiplex PCR; TCRdb stores in-frame clones only, minus some. The data show some 150,000 clones, more than 65% seen once. Overall study findings and caveats: Reported results showed that the classifier diagnosed cytomegalovirus status with high specificity and sensitivity. Available immune exposure information covered CMV serostatus only. CMV antigen specificity of a few CMV-associated chains was confirmed in vitro.

The sample consisted of PBMCs. V gene TRBV6-1 combines with J gene TRBJ1-4; D remains ambiguous. The source of this sequence is a man younger than 40 in good health and CMV-seropositive. The CDR3 here is CASSEGPGANEKLFF. CDR3 nucleotide sequence: TGTGCCAGCAGTGAAGGCCCCGGAGCTAATGAAAAACTGTTTTTT.